These 20 T cell receptor beta chains were all obtained from the same sample, sequenced in a study of synovial regulatory T cells in juvenile arthritis. Produced via immunoSEQ multiplex PCR; TCRdb's table is partial and in-frame only. This sample lists 8,000 to 10,000 clones; its ten largest clones have around 0.32%. Specimen: Treg cells from blood. Subset given: remaining (HLA-DR-negative) circulating blood Treg cells. Receptor source: a donor between 2 and 29 years old with juvenile idiopathic arthritis.

The chain has TRBV5-6 and TRBJ2-5; TCRdb selects TRBD1, and the lack of DNA leaves this call unchecked. Germline V CDR1 and CDR2: SGHDT, YYEEEE. This CDR3 is built from 13 residues. The nucleotide record is missing. CDR3 sequence reads: CASTRTGKETQYF.

This chain uses TRBV6-9 with TRBJ1-2. Per germline, CDR1 MNHGY and CDR2 SVAAGI. The CDR3 has 9 residues. No coding sequence is recorded. CDR3 region: CARYNPEPF.

The rearrangement joins TRBV5-6 to TRBJ2-7; with no DNA, the TCRdb D assignment of TRBD2 cannot be verified. From germline, CDR1 is SGHDT and CDR2 YYEEEE. The CDR3 is made up of 16 amino acids. No DNA was logged. The CDR3 spells CASSRLAGASFYEQYF.

The chain recombines TRBV11-1 with TRBJ2-2; lacking DNA, the TRBD1 call made by TCRdb goes unchecked. CDR1 and CDR2 (germline): SGHAT, FQDESV (reference sequence). The CDR3 is 12 residues long. Only the protein sequence is given. The CDR3 protein is CASVQNTGELFF.

This chain joins TRBV27 and TRBJ1-1. The germline CDR1 and CDR2 sequences are MNHEY and SMNVEV (reference sequence). CDR3 size: 16 residues. Only the protein is on record. CDR3 region: CASSSSRLTGNTEAFF.

CDR3 amino acids: CASSSTGTLDYEQYF. This chain links TRBV27 with TRBJ2-7; TCRdb calls TRBD2, which cannot be checked without DNA. The length of the CDR3 is 15 residues. No DNA appears here. The germline CDR1 and CDR2 sequences are MNHEY and SMNVEV (reference sequence).

The chain recombines TRBV5-6 with TRBJ2-2; TCRdb's assignment of TRBD2 cannot be checked, as there is no DNA. From germline, CDR1 is SGHDT and CDR2 YYEEEE. This CDR3 is 16 amino acids long. No DNA has been recorded. The CDR3: CASSRGPSGRTGELFF.

The V and J genes are TRBV11-2 and TRBJ2-7; the D call from TCRdb, TRBD2, cannot be confirmed without DNA. The germline CDR1 and CDR2 sequences are SGHAT and FQNNGV. The CDR3 has 14 residues. The entry carries no DNA sequence. CDR3: CASSYTSGYYEQYF.

The chain is built from TRBV11-2 and TRBJ2-1; TCRdb outputs TRBD2, but without DNA this stays unchecked. The CDR3 is made up of 16 amino acids. Only the protein is available. Germline CDR1 is SGHAT and CDR2 is FQNNGV. The CDR3 here is CASSLEPGRAYNEQFF.

This chain joins TRBV6-1 and TRBJ1-1; TCRdb selects TRBD1, and the lack of DNA leaves this call unchecked. Per the germline V gene, CDR1 is MNHNS and CDR2 is SASEGT. The CDR3 sequence is 18 residues long. No DNA sequence was recorded. This CDR3 is CASSEALRMGTGGTEAFF.

The chain links TRBV5-6 to TRBJ1-5; TCRdb proposes TRBD1, but this gene call is untestable without DNA. CDR3 length: 13 amino acids. No DNA appears here. Germline CDR1 SGHDT, CDR2 YYEEEE. CDR3 protein: CASTSQGNQPQHF.

The V call is TRBV10-3, the J call TRBJ2-7; TCRdb's assignment of TRBD1 cannot be checked, as there is no DNA. Germline assignment: CDR1 ENHRY and CDR2 SYGVKD. The CDR3 runs 15 residues. The DNA is not on file. The CDR3 region is CAISPQGFHYYEQYF.

The V gene is TRBV10-3, the J gene TRBJ2-2; without DNA, the TCRdb call of TRBD2 cannot be checked. The length of the CDR3 is 16 residues. DNA was not recorded. Germline V CDR1 and CDR2: ENHRY, SYGVKD. CDR3 sequence: CAISESGLAGVGELFF.

This chain uses TRBV4-1 with TRBJ2-7; TCRdb indicates TRBD2, and absent DNA this call remains unverified. The CDR3 sequence is 17 residues long. No nucleotide data were recorded. Germline lookup yields CDR1 MGHRA and CDR2 YSYEKL. CDR3 in amino acids: CASSPGLAVTLGYEQYF.

The V gene is TRBV4-1, the J gene TRBJ2-7; absent DNA, TCRdb's TRBD1 call cannot be checked. The CDR3 runs to 19 residues. No DNA sequence was recorded. Germline CDR1 and CDR2: MGHRA and YSYEKL. CDR3 region: CASSQVTGLGKLKSYEQYF.

The CDR3 spells CASSQSRDRGLPSSYEQYF. The chain carries TRBV4-1 and TRBJ2-7; TCRdb outputs TRBD1, but without DNA this stays unchecked. CDR3 length: 19 residues. The coding DNA is unavailable. CDR1 and CDR2 from the germline V gene are MGHRA and YSYEKL.

The J gene is TRBJ1-2, the V gene TRBV25-1; without DNA, the TCRdb call of TRBD1 cannot be checked. Germline V lookup: CDR1 MGHDK, CDR2 SYGVNS. The CDR3 runs 13 residues. No DNA has been recorded. The CDR3 is CASGTTGIHGYTF.

The chain carries TRBV4-1 and TRBJ2-2; no DNA is available, so the TRBD2 call from TCRdb remains unchecked. The CDR3 is 14 residues long. The coding DNA is unavailable. Germline loops: CDR1 MGHRA, CDR2 YSYEKL. The chain's CDR3 is CASSQDIATGELFF.

The J gene is TRBJ2-1, the V gene TRBV6-1; with no DNA, the TCRdb D assignment of TRBD2 cannot be verified. CDR1 is MNHNS and CDR2 is SASEGT in the germline V gene. This CDR3 has 18 residues. DNA for this receptor is not on file. The CDR3 region is CASSEFRASGRSYNEQFF.

CDR3: CASSQGSSYNEQFF. The chain couples TRBV4-1 to TRBJ2-1. Germline CDR1 MGHRA, CDR2 YSYEKL. The CDR3 has 14 amino acids. The DNA is unrecorded.